This TCR beta chain was observed in a study of CD8+ T cells in alopecia areata. General observations from the study: Clonality was higher in lesional than normal scalp, especially in alopecia totalis/universalis. Scalp specimens additionally yield sequences from normal skin's resident alphabeta T cells.

In each case, RNA was isolated and then reverse transcribed into cDNA as the sequencing template. Some clones are missing from TCRdb's copy, which holds only in-frame ones; the method was immunoSEQ multiplex PCR. The table lists around 140,000 clones, 75% to 90% of them singletons. The ends lost 3 bases at V and 5 bases at J; junction bases unmatched: 7. Germline V gene lookup returns CDR1 SQVTM and CDR2 ANQGSEA. The CDR3 extends over 14 amino acids. As regards this clone: Its cognate antigen is unknown.

In alopecia areata patients, both lesional scalp punch biopsies and peripheral blood were collected. PBMCs yielded sorted CD4+ and CD8+ T cells. This TCR came from a human donor with alopecia areata. The sample consisted of CD8+ T cells sorted from blood, taken at week 0. The genes are TRBV29-1 and TRBJ2-7; the match to TRBD2 covers 10 bases. In DNA, the CDR3 is TGCAGCGTTGATTGGCCTAGCGGGAGTCACGAGCAGTACTTC. It encodes CSVDWPSGSHEQYF.